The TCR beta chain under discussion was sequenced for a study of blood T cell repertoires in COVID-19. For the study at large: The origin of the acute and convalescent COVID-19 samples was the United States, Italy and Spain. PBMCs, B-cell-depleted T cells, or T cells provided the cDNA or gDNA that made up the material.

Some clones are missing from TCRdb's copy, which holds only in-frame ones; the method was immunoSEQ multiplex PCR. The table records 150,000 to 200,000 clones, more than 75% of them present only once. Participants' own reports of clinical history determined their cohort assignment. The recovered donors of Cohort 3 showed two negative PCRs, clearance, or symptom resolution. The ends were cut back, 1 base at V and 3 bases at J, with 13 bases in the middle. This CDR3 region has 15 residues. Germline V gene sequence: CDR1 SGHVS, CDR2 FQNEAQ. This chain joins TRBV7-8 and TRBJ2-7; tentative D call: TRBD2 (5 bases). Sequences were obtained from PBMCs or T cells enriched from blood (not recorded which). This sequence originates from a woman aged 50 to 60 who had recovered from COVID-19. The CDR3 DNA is TGTGCCAGCAGCTTAGGTGGCAGCGCGGGCTACGAGCAGTACTTC. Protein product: CASSLGGSAGYEQYF.